This T cell receptor (beta chain) was retrieved from a study of tumor and adjacent non-tumor tissue in lung cancer. Overall study: Stage I to III disease affected 10 men and a handful of women aged about 31 to 80.

CDR3 length: 15 amino acids. Germline assignment: CDR1 DFQATT and CDR2 SNEGSKA (reference sequence). Note on this clonotype: A read error may account for a junction end that differs from germline.

Three rounds of nested PCR, following a modified ARM-PCR protocol, produced the TCRbeta library. TCRdb re-called the multiplex PCR reads through MiXCR, storing one row per CDR3 protein. This sample has about 98,000 distinct CDR3 sequences, with 80% found just once. RNA was extracted from bulk tissue without any cell sorting. The normal lung tissue was taken more than 3 cm from the tumor edge. Specimen: distant non-tumor lung tissue. The V call is TRBV20-1, the J call TRBJ2-1; possibly TRBD2 for D (5 bases). The clonotype was recovered from a man aged 55-75 years with small cell lung cancer. This CDR3 reads CSAGRAETVLYEQFF. In DNA form, the CDR3 reads TGCAGTGCTGGGCGGGCCGAAACCGTTCTCTATGAGCAGTTTTTC.